The 31 T cell receptor beta chains below were found in one sample sequenced in a study of T cell responses to AZD1222 COVID-19 vaccine. Only in-frame clones appear in the TCRdb table, and some are missing; sequencing was by immunoSEQ multiplex PCR. The sample lists hundreds of thousands of clones, 90% to 95% occurring once. The material was peripheral blood, obtained on day 0 of MenACWY control vaccination. These receptors were obtained from an adult in good health.

V gene TRBV28 combines with J gene TRBJ1-3; no definite D call. Germline-derived CDR1 and CDR2 are MDHEN and SYDVKM. The CDR3 is 13 residues long. V lost 5 bases and J lost 0, with 5 bases in between. The CDR3 loop reads CASSLLSGNTIYF. DNA for the CDR3: TGTGCCAGCAGTCTCCTCTCTGGAAACACCATATATTTT.

The J gene is TRBJ2-7, the V gene TRBV6-5; 7 bases line up with TRBD1. The germline V gene encodes CDR1 MNHEY and CDR2 SVGAGI. Losses at the gene ends were 8 bases for V and 0 bases for J; bases not matched to a gene: 4. This CDR3 contains 13 residues. Here the CDR3 reads CASGRDSSYEQYF. Written as DNA, the CDR3 is TGTGCCAGCGGACGGGACAGCTCCTACGAGCAGTACTTC.

This chain joins TRBV4-1 and TRBJ1-1; D is unresolved. CDR1 and CDR2 from the germline V gene are MGHRA and YSYEKL. The V gene lost 0 bases and the J gene lost 1 base, with 12 bases spanning the gap. The CDR3 covers 16 residues. CDR3 DNA sequence: TGCGCCAGCAGCCAAGAACTGCCTGAAGGGAACACTGAAGCTTTCTTT. Translating gives CASSQELPEGNTEAFF.

The CDR3 region has the DNA TGTGCCAGCAGCCAAGGGGGGCCGGCACTTTATAGCAATCAGCCCCAGCATTTT. It is translated as CASSQGGPALYSNQPQHF. This chain uses TRBV3-1 (or the pseudogene TRBV3-2) with TRBJ1-5, with a possible D match to TRBD1 (6 bases). Germline CDR1 and CDR2: LGHDT and YNNKEL (reference sequence). The CDR3 has 18 amino acids. The V end was cut by 1 base, the J end by 0 bases, with 16 bases between.

This chain connects TRBV19 to TRBJ2-2, with a weak D call TRBD1 (6 bases). V lost 10 bases and J lost 3, with 12 bases in between. CDR1 and CDR2 (germline): LNHDA, SQIVND (reference sequence). This CDR3 comprises 13 residues. CDR3 nucleotides: TGTGCCAAATCAGGGGCTCACACCGGGGAGCTGTTTTTT. This translates into CAKSGAHTGELFF. Combining the CDR3 with reference TRBV19 and TRBJ2-2 gives the whole variable domain DGGITQSPKYLFRKEGQNVTLSCEQNLNHDAMYWYRQDPGQGLRLIYYSQIVNDFQKGDIAEGYSVSREKKESFPLTVTSAQKNPTAFYLCAKSGAHTGELFFGEGSRLTVL.

The chain couples TRBV7-9 to TRBJ2-1; TRBD2 aligns across 11 bases. The CDR3 is 16 amino acids. With 1 base clipped from V and 8 bases from J, the junction kept 7 bases outside the gene matches. Germline V lookup: CDR1 SEHNR, CDR2 FQNEAQ (reference sequence). Here the CDR3 reads CASSLVLAGGPDEQFF. The CDR3 DNA reads TGTGCCAGCAGCTTAGTGCTAGCGGGGGGTCCTGATGAGCAGTTCTTC.

This clone was seen only a few times. V is TRBV9 and J is TRBJ2-4, with D maybe TRBD2 (6 bases). Trimming cost V 2 bases and J 9 bases, with 12 bases left between them. CDR1 is SGDLS, CDR2 YYNGEE, per germline. CDR3 length: 13 amino acids. The CDR3: CASSVWRESIQYF. In nucleotides, the CDR3 is TGTGCCAGCAGCGTCTGGAGGGAAAGCATTCAGTACTTC.

The genes are TRBV28 and TRBJ1-3, with D possibly matching TRBD1 (5 bases). Germline V lookup: CDR1 MDHEN, CDR2 SYDVKM. The CDR3 spans 15 residues. V lost 5 bases and J lost 4, with 15 bases in between. CDR3 bases: TGTGCCAGCAGTCCCTCGACCGACAGAGGAAACACCATATATTTT. Translation gives CASSPSTDRGNTIYF.

The chain joins TRBV7-9 to TRBJ1-4, with unresolved D. The CDR3 is made up of 12 amino acids. Germline CDR1 reads SEHNR; CDR2 reads FQNEAQ (reference sequence). V dropped 5 bases and J dropped 5 bases, with 6 bases sitting between them. CDR3 sequence reads: CASSRVNEKLFF. The CDR3 DNA reads TGTGCCAGCAGCCGGGTAAATGAAAAACTGTTTTTT.

This clone was counted between two and nine times. The chain is built from TRBV5-4 and TRBJ1-1; 7 positions agree with TRBD1. With V trimmed by 3 bases and J by 4 bases, 3 bases remained unmatched. CDR1 and CDR2 (germline): SGHNT, YYREEE (reference sequence). The CDR3 totals 13 residues. The CDR3 DNA is TGTGCCAGCAGCTCACACAGGGGCACTGAAGCTTTCTTT. Its protein is CASSSHRGTEAFF.

V and J are TRBV29-1 and TRBJ1-2; 10 nucleotides align to TRBD1. The V and J ends lost 6 bases and 2 bases, in that order; junction bases with no gene match: 3. The CDR3 totals 13 residues. From germline, CDR1 is SQVTM and CDR2 ANQGSEA. CDR3 nucleotides: TGCAGCGTGGAGGACAGGGGGAACTATGGCTACACCTTC. Translation: CSVEDRGNYGYTF.

This chain links TRBV18 with TRBJ1-1; the D is unclear. The CDR3 is made up of 14 amino acids. Germline assignment: CDR1 KGHSH and CDR2 LQKENI. Trimming cost V 1 base and J 6 bases, with 12 bases left between them. The CDR3 here is CASSPRESASEAFF. As DNA, the CDR3 is TGTGCCAGCTCACCACGAGAATCCGCCTCTGAAGCTTTCTTT.

The chain employs TRBV5-1 and TRBJ1-6; D unresolved. The CDR3 sequence is 15 residues long. Per germline, CDR1 SGHRS and CDR2 YFSETQ. Deletions cut 0 bases from V and 14 bases from J, with 18 bases between. The CDR3 protein is CASSLEGRSGSSLHF. The CDR3 DNA is TGCGCCAGCAGCTTGGAAGGCAGATCGGGATCATCCCTCCACTTT.

This chain joins TRBV18 and TRBJ1-5; D uncertain. Germline V gene lookup returns CDR1 KGHSH and CDR2 LQKENI. The CDR3 sequence is 15 residues long. Trimming pared 6 bases from V and 3 bases from J, leaving 15 bases between. CDR3 loop: CASSLGPPNNQPQHF. CDR3 bases: TGTGCCAGCTCCCTCGGGCCCCCTAACAATCAGCCCCAGCATTTT.

This chain links TRBV19 with TRBJ1-2, with TRBD1 identical over 8 bases. The CDR3 spans 14 residues. Germline V CDR1 and CDR2: LNHDA, SQIVND (reference sequence). J was trimmed by 4 bases and V by 8 bases; bases with no gene match: 9. CDR3 in DNA: TGTGCCAGTGTGGACAGGGCTTCTCTCTATGGCTACACCTTC. It translates to CASVDRASLYGYTF.

The chain joins TRBV9 to TRBJ1-2, with D hard to call. This CDR3 is 14 amino acids long. Looked up from germline, CDR1 is SGDLS and CDR2 is YYNGEE. The V gene lost 0 bases and the J gene lost 4 bases, with 10 bases spanning the gap. The CDR3 loop is CASSVGGSAYGYTF. The CDR3 coding sequence is TGTGCCAGCAGCGTAGGTGGTAGTGCCTATGGCTACACCTTC.

The chain couples TRBV6-5 to TRBJ2-7; 10 nucleotides align to TRBD1. The length of the CDR3 is 14 residues. The ends lost 6 bases at V and 4 bases at J; junction bases unmatched: 6. Germline values: CDR1 MNHEY, CDR2 SVGAGI. The CDR3 loop reads CASRGQGIQYEQYF. CDR3 bases: TGTGCCAGCAGGGGACAGGGGATTCAGTACGAGCAGTACTTC.

CDR3 protein: CASSLVGRGTDTQYF. CDR3 sequence (DNA): TGTGCCAGCAGCTTAGTAGGTCGGGGCACAGATACGCAGTATTTT. This chain joins TRBV7-2 and TRBJ2-3, with D hard to call. Trimming cost V 1 base and J 1 base, with 9 bases left between them. Germline CDR1 reads SGHTA; CDR2 reads FQGNSA. This CDR3 has 15 residues.

V usage is TRBV5-6 and J usage is TRBJ2-7; D may match TRBD1 or TRBD2 (6 bases each). Trimming left V 0 bases short and J 9 bases short, with 13 bases between. CDR3 length equals 13 residues. Germline assignment: CDR1 SGHDT and CDR2 YYEEEE. The CDR3 is CASSLADGGGQYF. CDR3 coding DNA: TGTGCCAGCAGCTTGGCCGACGGGGGCGGGCAGTACTTC.

This chain connects TRBV19 to TRBJ1-1, with D uncertain. Trimming left V 6 bases short and J 1 base short, with 18 bases between. This CDR3 is 16 amino acids long. CDR1 and CDR2 (germline): LNHDA, SQIVND (reference sequence). As DNA, the CDR3 is TGTGCCAGTAGCGCCTCCGTGGAGGTGACGAACACTGAAGCTTTCTTT. It is translated as CASSASVEVTNTEAFF.

Regarding this clone: The sample has other DNA sequences that encode this CDR3 too. The chain joins TRBV18 to TRBJ1-4; D is undetermined. The V end was cut by 2 bases, the J end by 4 bases, with 5 bases between. Germline assignment: CDR1 KGHSH and CDR2 LQKENI. CDR3 length: 13 amino acids. CDR3 amino acids: CASSPGINEKLFF. The CDR3 nucleotides read TGTGCCAGCTCACCAGGGATTAATGAAAAACTGTTTTTT. Based on the CDR3 plus reference TRBV18 and TRBJ1-4, the full variable domain is NAGVMQNPRHLVRRRGQEARLRCSPMKGHSHVYWYRQLPEEGLKFMVYLQKENIIDESGMPKERFSAEFPKEGPSILRIQQVVRGDSAAYFCASSPGINEKLFFGSGTQLSVL.

The genes are TRBV6-5 and TRBJ2-3; perhaps TRBD2 as D (5 bases). The CDR3 contains 15 residues. The germline CDR1 and CDR2 sequences are MNHEY and SVGAGI. V lost 6 bases to trimming and J lost 4 bases, with 17 bases between them. CDR3 amino acids: CASSLTSMAPDTQYF. DNA of the CDR3: TGTGCCAGCAGCCTCACTAGTATGGCGCCAGATACGCAGTATTTT.

The chain joins TRBV5-4 to TRBJ2-1, with 9 bases matching TRBD2. CDR3 length: 15 amino acids. CDR1 and CDR2 (germline): SGHNT, YYREEE (reference sequence). Trimming took 2 bases from V and 3 from J; bases not matched to a gene: 3. The CDR3 DNA is TGTGCCAGCAGCTTTGCGGGGGGGAACTACAATGAGCAGTTCTTC. This sequence encodes CASSFAGGNYNEQFF.

The chain carries TRBV15 and TRBJ1-2; 10 nucleotides match TRBD1. V gave up 5 bases and J gave up 4 bases; unmatched junction bases: 13. Germline V gene lookup returns CDR1 LNHNV and CDR2 YYDKDF (reference sequence). The CDR3 is 17 residues long. CDR3 nucleotides: TGTGCCACCAGCTTAGACAGGGGGCTGAATAGAGGCTATGGCTACACCTTC. Protein sequence: CATSLDRGLNRGYGYTF.

The chain recombines TRBV2 with TRBJ1-2; 9 nucleotides match TRBD1. V lost 3 bases, J lost 8 bases, and 7 bases stayed unmatched. This CDR3 is 14 amino acids long. CDR1 SNHLY and CDR2 FYNNEI come from the germline V gene. The CDR3 sequence: CASSEGTGWWGYTF. For the CDR3, the DNA is TGTGCCAGCAGTGAGGGGACAGGGTGGTGGGGCTACACCTTC.

CDR3 in DNA: TGTGCCAGTAGTATCTCTGGGGCCAACGTCCTGACTTTC. Amino acids: CASSISGANVLTF. The chain couples TRBV19 to TRBJ2-6; no firm D call. The CDR3 spans 13 residues. Trimming left V 3 bases short and J 0 bases short, with 0 bases between. Germline V gene data show CDR1 as LNHDA and CDR2 as SQIVND (reference sequence).

This chain uses TRBV10-2 with TRBJ1-6; the D gene is possibly TRBD1 (6 bases). The CDR3 has 16 amino acids. Germline CDR1 reads WSHSY; CDR2 reads SAAADI. Trimming cost V 6 bases and J 3 bases, with 15 bases left between them. In nucleotides, the CDR3 is TGCGCCAGCAGAGAATCGGGGGGCCACTATAATTCACCCCTCCACTTT. Protein product: CASRESGGHYNSPLHF.

The rearrangement uses TRBV15 and TRBJ2-2, with 7 bases fitting TRBD1. The CDR3 is 16 residues long. The ends lost 4 bases at V and 1 base at J; junction bases unmatched: 6. Per germline, CDR1 LNHNV and CDR2 YYDKDF (reference sequence). CDR3 bases: TGTGCCACCAGCAAACCGGGACAGATGAACACCGGGGAGCTGTTTTTT. Encoded protein: CATSKPGQMNTGELFF.

V usage is TRBV15 and J usage is TRBJ1-3, with D unresolved. The CDR3 is 14 amino acids. V lost 1 base, J lost 3 bases, and 7 bases lay in between. Germline lookup yields CDR1 LNHNV and CDR2 YYDKDF (reference sequence). The chain's CDR3 is CATSRAGGGNTIYF. CDR3 coding DNA: TGTGCCACCAGCAGAGCGGGAGGTGGAAACACCATATATTTT.

The genes are TRBV5-4 and TRBJ1-1; perhaps TRBD1 as D (5 bases). From germline, CDR1 is SGHNT and CDR2 YYREEE (reference sequence). The CDR3 consists of 17 residues. Trimming pared 1 base from V and 0 bases from J, leaving 16 bases between. The CDR3 reads CASSLMAGSAMNTEAFF. CDR3 sequence (DNA): TGTGCCAGCAGCTTGATGGCAGGGTCTGCGATGAACACTGAAGCTTTCTTT.

V gene TRBV5-1 combines with J gene TRBJ1-2; 9 bases match TRBD1. Unmatched junction bases numbered 16, after V lost 7 bases and J lost 6 bases. This CDR3 comprises 16 residues. The V gene's germline CDR1 is SGHRS and CDR2 YFSETQ. CDR3 protein: CASWGGTDRGSDGYTF. The CDR3 nucleotides read TGCGCCAGCTGGGGCGGCACTGACAGGGGGTCCGATGGCTACACCTTC.